Sequencing of this T cell receptor (beta chain) was carried out in a study of blood T cell repertoires in COVID-19. The CDR3 sequence is 17 residues long. CDR1 is MNHEY, CDR2 SVGEGT, per germline. The ends were cut back, 0 bases at V and 4 bases at J, with 16 bases in the middle. Study processing details: Amplification with reference gene primers provided the estimates of nucleated cell counts. Repertoires were generated with immunoSEQ multiplex PCR, while TCRdb's copy carries only in-frame clones and drops some. V and J calls and clone size are those listed in that table; D and trimming were worked out from the DNA. The top ten hold 7% to 8.5% of the sample, which has around 30,000 clones, around 74% seen once.

This chain joins TRBV6-2 or TRBV6-3 and TRBJ1-5; maybe TRBD1 (5 bases). The clonotype was recovered from a woman aged 70-85 years with active or convalescent COVID-19. The specimen was peripheral blood. The CDR3 here is CASSYSQTGSYNQPQHF. The CDR3 coding sequence is TGTGCCAGCAGTTACTCCCAAACAGGCTCTTATAATCAGCCCCAGCATTTT.